Below, 8 T cell receptor beta chains from the same sample are listed, as sequenced in a study of OX40 agonist ivuxolimab in advanced cancers. Sequencing was performed with immunoSEQ multiplex PCR; in TCRdb, only in-frame clones are kept and a portion is missing. In the table there are about 80,000 clones, around nine tenths of which are singletons. The specimen was CD4+ or CD8+ T cells sorted from blood, collected in a trial of the OX40 agonist ivuxolimab. All receptors derive from an adult with an advanced solid tumor such as melanoma, head and neck, liver or kidney cancer.

V usage is TRBV5-4 and J usage is TRBJ2-5; TRBD1 agrees at 11 bases. CDR1 and CDR2 from the germline V gene are SGHNT and YYREEE (reference sequence). Germline trimming cut 4 bases from V and 4 bases from J; bases unmatched to any gene: 9. The CDR3 spans 16 residues. The CDR3 protein is CASSPGTGGGLETQYF. The CDR3 DNA follows: TGTGCCAGCAGCCCTGGGACAGGGGGGGGACTAGAGACCCAGTACTTC. The full variable domain, in which reference TRBV5-4 and TRBJ2-5 provide the parts outside the CDR3, is ETGVTQSPTHLIKTRGQQVTLRCSSQSGHNTVSWYQQALGQGPQFIFQYYREEENGRGNFPPRFSGLQFPNYSSELNVNALELDDSALYLCASSPGTGGGLETQYFGPGTRLLVL.

The genes are TRBV11-2 and TRBJ1-5, with a possible D match to TRBD1 (5 bases). The germline gives CDR1 SGHAT, CDR2 FQNNGV. Trimming cost V 8 bases and J 8 bases, with 16 bases left between them. The CDR3 extends over 13 amino acids. CDR3 amino acids: CASSKRGFKPQHF. The CDR3 coding sequence is TGTGCCAGCTCAAAACGGGGCTTTAAGCCCCAGCATTTT.

This clone was found a few times. In DNA, the CDR3 is TGTGCCAGCCAAAGGGGATTGGGCACCGGGGAGCTGTTTTTT. Translating gives CASQRGLGTGELFF. The rearrangement uses TRBV7-2 and TRBJ2-2; D possibly corresponds to TRBD1 (5 bases). V was clipped by 8 bases and J by 4 bases, with 14 bases between them. The CDR3 length is 14 residues. Per germline, CDR1 SGHTA and CDR2 FQGNSA.

Concerning this clone itself: A read error may be the cause here, since a much bigger clone is one base away. The chain uses TRBV2 and TRBJ1-1; 7 positions match TRBD1. After removal of 5 bases from V and 3 bases from J, the junction contained 3 bases not matched to a gene. CDR1 and CDR2 (germline): SNHLY, FYNNEI. The CDR3 consists of 13 residues. Written as DNA, the CDR3 is TGTGCCAGCAGTCGACAGGGTTACACTGAAGCTTTCTTT. Its translation: CASSRQGYTEAFF.

The V and J genes are TRBV5-4 and TRBJ2-1; no definite D call. Germline-derived CDR1 and CDR2 are SGHNT and YYREEE (reference sequence). The CDR3 is 12 residues long. Trimming pared 0 bases from V and 9 bases from J, leaving 7 bases between. In DNA form, the CDR3 reads TGTGCCAGCAGCTTGGAATTGTCTGAGCAGTTCTTC. It specifies CASSLELSEQFF.

The table lists this clone with a count of one. This chain joins TRBV7-2 and TRBJ2-7; 9 positions agree with TRBD1. The V gene's germline CDR1 is SGHTA and CDR2 FQGNSA. The CDR3 spans 17 residues. The V gene end was trimmed by 4 bases and the J gene end by 2 bases; junction bases not matched to a gene: 12. The CDR3 region is CASSSPGTGQGTYEQYF. The CDR3 DNA reads TGTGCCAGCAGCTCCCCCGGTACGGGACAGGGCACCTACGAGCAGTACTTC.

This chain joins TRBV19 and TRBJ1-2, with D possibly being TRBD1 (5 bases). The germline gives CDR1 LNHDA, CDR2 SQIVND (reference sequence). The germline V and J ends were trimmed by 7 bases and 4 bases, with 16 bases remaining between them. The CDR3 spans 14 residues. Here the CDR3 reads CASKLRERSYGYTF. The DNA for the CDR3 is TGTGCCAGTAAACTCAGGGAAAGATCCTATGGCTACACCTTC. The entire variable domain, with the rest obtained from reference TRBV19 and TRBJ1-2, is as follows: DGGITQSPKYLFRKEGQNVTLSCEQNLNHDAMYWYRQDPGQGLRLIYYSQIVNDFQKGDIAEGYSVSREKKESFPLTVTSAQKNPTAFYLCASKLRERSYGYTFGSGTRLTVV.

V gene TRBV11-2 combines with J gene TRBJ2-2; D not resolved. V lost 5 bases and J 3 bases, leaving 10 bases between the germline ends. The CDR3 covers 14 residues. CDR1 and CDR2 (germline): SGHAT, FQNNGV. This chain's CDR3 is CASSPGYDTGELFF. For the CDR3, the DNA is TGTGCCAGCAGCCCTGGCTATGACACCGGGGAGCTGTTTTTT.